This paragraph covers one TCR beta chain sequence. What it binds is unknown. This sample was included in a study of T cell responses to AZD1222 COVID-19 vaccine. Study-wide results and limits: Clonal diversity was possibly underestimated; the donors were predominantly white British and more often female. Repertoire sampling happened only post peak T cell response.

TCRdb's copy holds only in-frame clones and misses some; the assay was immunoSEQ multiplex PCR. The sample holds roughly 97,000 clones, 89% seen once. The TCR sequence derives from an adult in good health. The source was peripheral blood, collected on day 0 of AZD1222 vaccination.

Here the CDR3 reads CASSLRMGQETQYF. The CDR3 DNA reads as TGTGCCAGCAGCTTGAGGATGGGCCAAGAGACCCAGTACTTC. The chain is built from TRBV7-9 and TRBJ2-5; the D is unclear. The germline V gene encodes CDR1 SEHNR and CDR2 FQNEAQ (reference sequence). The CDR3 has 14 amino acids. Trimming took 3 bases from V and 1 from J, leaving 9 bases between them.